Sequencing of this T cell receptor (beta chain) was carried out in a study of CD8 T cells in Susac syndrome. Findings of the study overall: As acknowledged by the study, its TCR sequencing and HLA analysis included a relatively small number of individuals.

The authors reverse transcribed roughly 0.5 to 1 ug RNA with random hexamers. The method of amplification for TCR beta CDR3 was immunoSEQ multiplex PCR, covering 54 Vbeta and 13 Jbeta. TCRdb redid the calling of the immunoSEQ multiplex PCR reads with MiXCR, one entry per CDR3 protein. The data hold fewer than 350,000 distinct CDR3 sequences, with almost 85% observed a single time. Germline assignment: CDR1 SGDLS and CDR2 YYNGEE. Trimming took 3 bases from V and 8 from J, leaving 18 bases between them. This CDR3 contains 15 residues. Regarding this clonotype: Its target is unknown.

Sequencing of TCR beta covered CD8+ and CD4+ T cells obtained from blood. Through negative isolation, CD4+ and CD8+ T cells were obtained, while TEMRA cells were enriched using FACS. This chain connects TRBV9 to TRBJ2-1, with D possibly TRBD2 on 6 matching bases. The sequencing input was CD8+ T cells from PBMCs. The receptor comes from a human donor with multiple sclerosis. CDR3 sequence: CASSGGERRTDEQFF. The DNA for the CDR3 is TGTGCCAGCAGCGGGGGGGAGCGGAGGACCGATGAGCAGTTCTTC.